This TCR beta chain was documented in a study of cytomegalovirus exposure and HLA in healthy donors. Study information: Findings of an earlier analysis included roughly 120 million unique TCR beta sequences from roughly 200 million T cells.

Both 60 Vbeta primers and 13 Jbeta primers went into the PCR. The repertoire was sequenced with immunoSEQ multiplex PCR; TCRdb's copy has only in-frame clones and lacks some. The listing contains fewer than 150,000 clones. Turning to this clone: Its antigen is currently unknown.

Donors were nominally healthy when sampled, though unrecorded immune exposures were likely. This CDR3 is built from 16 residues. Germline V lookup: CDR1 ENHRY, CDR2 SYGVKD. The ends were cut back, 0 bases at V and 6 bases at J, with 12 bases in the middle. General study points: Some V segments, including TRBV6-2 and TRBV6-3, were excluded as indistinguishable.

The sequencing input was PBMCs. The chain joins TRBV10-3 to TRBJ1-6; D possibly corresponds to TRBD1 (5 bases). The sequence was collected from a woman aged 60 to 75 in good health and CMV-seronegative. The CDR3 region is CAISESIQGINSPLHF. The CDR3 coding sequence is TGTGCCATCAGTGAGTCGATTCAGGGTATTAATTCACCCCTCCACTTT.